Below, 4 T cell receptor beta chains from the same sample are listed, as sequenced in a study of T cell repertoires in cytomegalovirus infection (dated by TCRdb to about 2019). The listed sequencing device is Illumina HiSeq 1500. Using fastp at Q25 and MiXCR, TCRdb reprocessed the public reads and kept productive beta chains. Merged by CDR3 protein, the rows form single entries marked with the most common genes and DNA. For this sample there are about 360,000 distinct CDR3 sequences; around a sixth appear just once. Of the sample, about 10% is held by the ten largest clones. The source material was PBMCs. These receptors all stem from a human donor in good health (CMV status not recorded). Some clones in this sample may be carry-over from other donors' samples.

This clonotype was seen at least ten times. The chain is built from TRBV7-2 and TRBJ2-7; 12 bases line up with TRBD2. V lost 1 base, J lost 7 bases, and 14 bases stayed unmatched. CDR3 length equals 18 residues. The germline V gene has CDR1 SGHTA and CDR2 FQGNSA. CDR3 in amino acids: CASSLVVRPGLAGQEQYF. DNA for the CDR3: TGTGCCAGCAGCTTAGTCGTCAGACCGGGACTAGCGGGCCAAGAGCAGTACTTC.

This clonotype was counted a few times. The chain has TRBV27 and TRBJ2-1, with 7 bases matching TRBD2. Losses at the gene ends were 7 bases for V and 1 base for J; bases not matched to a gene: 13. The CDR3 sequence is 17 residues long. Looked up from germline, CDR1 is MNHEY and CDR2 is SMNVEV (reference sequence). The CDR3 DNA follows: TGTGCCAGCACCCGAGGGCGGGAGACCTTGTCCTACAATGAGCAGTTCTTC. Translated, it gives CASTRGRETLSYNEQFF.

This clonotype was observed a handful of times. V usage is TRBV4-3 and J usage is TRBJ1-1; D unclear. Germline CDR1 LGHNA, CDR2 YSLEER. With 0 bases removed from V and 9 bases from J, the gap between germline ends came to 11 bases. The CDR3 runs to 13 residues. The CDR3, as DNA: TGCGCCAGCAGCCAAGATGGGCGAGGTAAAGCTTTCTTT. It is translated as CASSQDGRGKAFF.

This clonotype was counted only a few times. V is TRBV5-1 and J is TRBJ1-5; 7 bases agree with TRBD1. Germline-derived CDR1 and CDR2 are SGHRS and YFSETQ. The CDR3 covers 18 residues. The V and J ends lost 0 bases and 0 bases, in that order; junction bases with no gene match: 9. CDR3 residues: CASSLVGPGTDSNQPQHF. CDR3 DNA sequence: TGCGCCAGCAGCTTGGTTGGACCCGGGACAGATAGCAATCAGCCCCAGCATTTT.